This TCR beta chain was found in a study of T cells expressing NK-cell markers. Study-wide points: NKG2C+ dominant clonotypes from 5 to 7 donors made up roughly 1.0-8% of CD8+ T cells.

The CDR3 loop spans 15 amino acids. Germline-derived CDR1 and CDR2 are SQVTM and ANQGSEA. Libraries used 5'RACE template switching adding universal primer site and UMIs. Each CDR3 protein gets one entry in TCRdb, which reprocessed the 5' RACE reads and gives no DNA. In total, the table holds a few hundred thousand distinct CDR3 sequences. On this clonotype: The target antigen is unknown.

Sequencing was performed on blood T cells: a sorted CD56 or NKG2C T cell subset, CD4+ or CD8+ T cells, or bulk PBMC T cells (not recorded which). The TCR was taken from a man aged 18 to 30 in good health. V is TRBV29-1 and J is TRBJ2-1. The CDR3 is CSVGRRLSLYNEQFF.